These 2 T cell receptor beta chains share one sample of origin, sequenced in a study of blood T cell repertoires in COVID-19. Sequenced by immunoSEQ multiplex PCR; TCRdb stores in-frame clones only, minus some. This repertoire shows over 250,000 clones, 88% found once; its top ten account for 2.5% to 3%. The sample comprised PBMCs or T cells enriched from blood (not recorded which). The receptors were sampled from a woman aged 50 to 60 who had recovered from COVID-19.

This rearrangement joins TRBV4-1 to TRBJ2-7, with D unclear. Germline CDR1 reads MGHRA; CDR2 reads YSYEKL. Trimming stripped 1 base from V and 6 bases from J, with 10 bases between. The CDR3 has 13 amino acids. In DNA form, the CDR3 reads TGCGCCAGCAGCCAAGGGAGAGCGAGCGAGCAGTACTTC. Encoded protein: CASSQGRASEQYF.

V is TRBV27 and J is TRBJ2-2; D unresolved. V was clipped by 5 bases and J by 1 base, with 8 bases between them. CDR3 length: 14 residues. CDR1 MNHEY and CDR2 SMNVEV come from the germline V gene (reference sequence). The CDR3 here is CASSTNQNTGELFF. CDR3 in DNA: TGTGCCAGCAGTACAAACCAGAACACCGGGGAGCTGTTTTTT.